The 13 T cell receptor beta chains listed next were all sequenced from one sample in a study of cytomegalovirus exposure and HLA in healthy donors. PCR used 60 Vbeta primers and 13 Jbeta primers. TCRdb keeps only in-frame clones here, not all; method: immunoSEQ multiplex PCR. The sample consists of some 200,000 clones, around 81% of them appearing once. The source material was PBMCs. These receptors were collected from a young woman in good health and CMV-seronegative.

The rearrangement links TRBV28 to TRBJ2-5; tentatively, D is TRBD1 (5 bases). CDR3 size: 15 residues. The V gene lost 6 bases and the J gene lost 5 bases, with 19 bases spanning the gap. Germline CDR1 is MDHEN and CDR2 is SYDVKM. The CDR3 reads CASRNLDMGQETQYF. The CDR3 DNA reads TGTGCCAGCAGGAATCTGGACATGGGTCAGGAGACCCAGTACTTC.

The rearrangement links TRBV29-1 to TRBJ2-1, with unresolved D. In germline, CDR1 is SQVTM, CDR2 ANQGSEA. The CDR3 is made up of 13 amino acids. V shed 2 bases and J shed 0 bases, with 5 bases lying between them. The CDR3 loop reads CSVEIYSYNEQFF. For the CDR3, the DNA is TGCAGCGTTGAAATATACTCCTACAATGAGCAGTTCTTC.

The rearrangement joins TRBV27 to TRBJ2-7; no definite D call. V was trimmed by 8 bases and J by 1 base, leaving 27 bases between them. This CDR3 spans 18 amino acids. From germline, CDR1 is MNHEY and CDR2 SMNVEV (reference sequence). The CDR3 is CASLGPVPGYSASYEQYF. As DNA, the CDR3 is TGTGCCAGCCTCGGCCCCGTTCCAGGTTATTCAGCTTCCTACGAGCAGTACTTC.

The CDR3 coding sequence is TGTGCCAGCAGTCGGACTAGCGGAAACTCCTACGAGCAGTACTTC. As protein: CASSRTSGNSYEQYF. J is TRBJ2-5 and V is TRBV7-9; 10 positions match TRBD2. Matching the DNA end better, TRBJ2-7 makes the J call doubtful. CDR1 is SEHNR, CDR2 FQNEAQ, per germline (reference sequence). This CDR3 comprises 15 residues.

The chain combines TRBV7-2 with TRBJ2-1, with D possibly matching TRBD2 (6 bases). Germline assignment: CDR1 SGHTA and CDR2 FQGNSA. V was trimmed by 5 bases and J by 4 bases, leaving 15 bases between them. The CDR3 spans 15 residues. The CDR3: CASSPRRSGYNEQFF. The CDR3 DNA sequence: TGTGCCAGCAGCCCGAGACGGAGCGGGTACAATGAGCAGTTCTTC.

This clone has a handful of counts. CDR3 in amino acids: CASSLYAGAGNTEAFF. The CDR3 nucleotides are TGTGCCAGCAGTTTATATGCAGGGGCGGGGAACACTGAAGCTTTCTTT. V usage is TRBV27 and J usage is TRBJ1-1, with a tentative D call TRBD1 (6 bases). CDR1 MNHEY and CDR2 SMNVEV come from the germline V gene (reference sequence). Deletions cut 1 base from V and 1 base from J, with 13 bases between. The CDR3 contains 16 residues.

This chain joins TRBV27 and TRBJ2-3; 16 nucleotides align to TRBD2. There are 16 residues in the CDR3. The V gene's germline CDR1 is MNHEY and CDR2 SMNVEV (reference sequence). After removal of 5 bases from V and 6 bases from J, the junction contained 5 bases not matched to a gene. The CDR3 reads CASSPGLAGGGDTQYF. The CDR3 DNA reads TGTGCCAGCAGTCCGGGACTAGCGGGAGGGGGGGATACGCAGTATTTT.

J is TRBJ1-1 and V is TRBV10-1; D perhaps matches TRBD1 (5 bases). The germline gives CDR1 WNHNN, CDR2 SYGVQD (reference sequence). With 7 bases removed from V and 5 bases from J, the gap between germline ends came to 14 bases. This CDR3 is built from 13 residues. The CDR3 DNA sequence: TGCGCCAGCACCAGGGAGGTCGGGACTGAAGCTTTCTTT. Translation gives CASTREVGTEAFF.

The J gene is TRBJ2-7, the V gene TRBV11-2, with a possible D match to TRBD1 (6 bases). The CDR3 is 14 amino acids. V was pared by 6 bases and J by 1 base, with 13 bases between. Per germline, CDR1 SGHAT and CDR2 FQNNGV. CDR3 protein: CASSPDRFSYEQYF. In nucleotides, the CDR3 is TGTGCCAGCAGTCCCGACAGGTTTTCCTACGAGCAGTACTTC. Using reference TRBV11-2 and TRBJ2-7 for the parts outside the CDR3, the full variable domain is EAGVAQSPRYKIIEKRQSVAFWCNPISGHATLYWYQQILGQGPKLLIQFQNNGVVDDSQLPKDRFSAERLKGVDSTLKIQPAKLEDSAVYLCASSPDRFSYEQYFGPGTRLTVT.

V is TRBV19 and J is TRBJ2-1, with 9 bases that match TRBD1. Germline assignment: CDR1 LNHDA and CDR2 SQIVND (reference sequence). The J segment lost 7 bases and the V segment lost 5 bases, leaving 3 bases of the junction unmatched. This CDR3 has 13 amino acids. The CDR3: CASSFGQGNEQFF. Here the CDR3 DNA reads TGTGCCAGTAGTTTCGGACAGGGGAATGAGCAGTTCTTC.

The gene calls are TRBV10-3 and TRBJ1-5; 7 bases are a match to TRBD1. Germline V gene sequence: CDR1 ENHRY, CDR2 SYGVKD. V dropped 11 bases and J dropped 5; count of bases not matched to a gene: 6. The CDR3 covers 12 residues. The CDR3 DNA reads as TGTGCCTCCCAGGGGGTAGATCAGCCCCAGCATTTT. Amino acids: CASQGVDQPQHF.

With respect to this clone: At one end, the junction sequence differs from germline, possibly due to a read error. The same CDR3 arises from other DNA sequences in this sample as well. This chain uses TRBV4-1 with TRBJ1-2; tentative D call: TRBD1 (6 bases). The CDR3 runs to 14 residues. The germline gives CDR1 MGHRA, CDR2 YSYEKL. The DNA for the CDR3 is TGCGCCAGCAGCCACACACAGGGAAACTATGGTTACACCTTC. Translation gives CASSHTQGNYGYTF.

The V gene is TRBV2, the J gene TRBJ2-1; 12 bases fit TRBD2. The CDR3 is 15 residues long. V was clipped by 6 bases and J by 7 bases; unmatched bases: 7. Germline-derived CDR1 and CDR2 are SNHLY and FYNNEI. CDR3 sequence: CASRPSGGARNEQFF. The CDR3 DNA sequence: TGTGCCAGCAGACCTAGCGGGGGGGCCCGGAATGAGCAGTTCTTC.